This T cell receptor beta chain stems from a study of chemoradiotherapy in HPV16-positive cancers. This CDR3 comprises 15 residues. CDR1 is SQVTM and CDR2 is ANQGSEA in the germline V gene. The V gene lost 0 bases and the J gene lost 0 bases, with 8 bases spanning the gap. Data came from immunoSEQ multiplex PCR; TCRdb stores just in-frame clones and leaves some out. The sample holds about 68,000 clones; roughly 86% are singletons and the top ten take 4% to 4.5%. The sample in question was blood, obtained from a patient who underwent chemoradiotherapy. The rearrangement joins TRBV29-1 to TRBJ1-4, with unresolved D. This receptor was obtained from a human donor with HPV-associated anogenital cancer. The CDR3 spells CSVEDQGTTNEKLFF. The CDR3 coding sequence is TGCAGCGTTGAAGATCAAGGTACAACTAATGAAAAACTGTTTTTT.